These T cell receptor beta chains were read from a single sample in a study of T-cell reconstitution after alpha-beta-depleted transplantation in children. MiXCR, applied by TCRdb to the PCR reads, yields one record per CDR3 protein. The sample records about 980,000 distinct CDR3 sequences, roughly 29% being singletons. Specimen: PBMCs, mostly from graft donor cells, collected 360 days after TCRalphabeta/CD19-depleted stem cell transplant. These receptors came from a boy under two years old who had a stem cell transplant for SCID, so the T cells may come from the graft donor. Both conserved end residues are part of each CDR3. A D gene is named only where the DNA matches it firmly. Rows give clone size only sometimes, using once, few, many, or a class for an expanded clone.

V	length	size	D	J	CDR3	DNA
TRBV4-2	16	-	TRBD2	TRBJ2-1	CASSQGSAGAFGEQFF	TGTGCCAGCAGCCAAGGGTCAGCGGGGGCCTTCGGTGAGCAGTTCTTC
TRBV18	14	-	-	TRBJ2-1	CASSPNIPYNEQFF	TGTGCCAGCTCACCCAATATTCCCTACAATGAGCAGTTCTTC
TRBV6-1	15	-	-	TRBJ1-2	CASSEANGQGFGYTF	TGTGCCAGCAGTGAAGCGAACGGCCAGGGTTTTGGCTACACCTTC
TRBV12-3/TRBV12-4	14	few	-	TRBJ2-7	CASSFGARTYEQYF	TGTGCCAGCAGTTTTGGTGCCAGGACCTACGAGCAGTACTTC
TRBV7-2	14	-	-	TRBJ2-5	CASSWNRAFETQYF	TGTGCCAGCAGCTGGAACAGGGCTTTCGAGACCCAGTACTTC
TRBV5-1	14	-	-	TRBJ2-5	CASTEIWGQETQYF	TGCGCCAGCACTGAGATCTGGGGGCAAGAGACCCAGTACTTC
TRBV7-6	18	few	-	TRBJ2-7	CASSLRAYSEQFHNEQYF	TGTGCCAGCAGCTTACGCGCGTACAGTGAACAATTCCACAACGAGCAGTACTTC
TRBV12-3/TRBV12-4	15	-	TRBD1	TRBJ1-3	CASREGTVSGNTIYF	TGTGCCAGCAGAGAGGGGACAGTCTCTGGAAACACCATATATTTT
TRBV7-2	14	-	-	TRBJ2-1	CASSLALMRNEQFF	TGTGCCAGCAGCTTAGCGCTAATGAGGAATGAGCAGTTCTTC
TRBV4-1	13	-	-	TRBJ2-7	CASSQESRSEQYF	TGCGCCAGCAGCCAAGAGTCCCGGAGCGAGCAGTACTTC
TRBV12-3/TRBV12-4	15	few	-	TRBJ1-3	CASLRGFFSGNTIYF	TGTGCCAGCTTGAGGGGATTCTTCTCTGGAAACACCATATATTTT
TRBV12-3/TRBV12-4	14	few	-	TRBJ2-2	CASSWGALTGELFF	TGTGCCAGCAGTTGGGGGGCCCTAACCGGGGAGCTGTTTTTT
TRBV12-3/TRBV12-4	15	many	-	TRBJ2-7	CASSRRTRRSGEQYF	TGTGCCAGCAGTCGACGGACCAGGAGGTCGGGCGAGCAGTACTTC
TRBV5-6	14	few	-	TRBJ1-4	CASSLQGTGEKLFF	TGTGCCAGCAGCCTACAGGGTACTGGTGAAAAACTGTTTTTT
TRBV28	14	few	-	TRBJ1-1	CASSFRSGNTEAFF	TGTGCCAGCAGTTTTAGATCGGGGAACACTGAAGCTTTCTTT
TRBV12-3/TRBV12-4	14	many	-	TRBJ1-3	CASRPTGSGNTIYF	TGTGCCAGCAGGCCCACAGGGTCTGGAAACACCATATATTTT
TRBV9	14	few	-	TRBJ1-6	CASSVAGWNSPLHF	TGTGCCAGCAGCGTAGCCGGTTGGAATTCACCCCTCCACTTT
TRBV12-3/TRBV12-4	15	few	-	TRBJ2-6	CASSFSGTGANVLTF	TGTGCCAGCAGTTTTTCAGGGACCGGGGCCAACGTCCTGACTTTC
TRBV5-6	16	-	-	TRBJ2-2	CASSLYQQMRTGELFF	TGTGCCAGCAGCTTGTATCAGCAAATGCGCACCGGGGAGCTGTTTTTT
TRBV6-1	14	-	TRBD1	TRBJ2-7	CASSKTGGYYEQYF	TGTGCCAGCAGTAAAACAGGGGGATACTACGAGCAGTACTTC
TRBV20-1	15	few	TRBD1	TRBJ1-1	CSASKQGRLGTEAFF	TGCAGTGCTAGCAAACAGGGGCGCCTGGGCACTGAAGCTTTCTTT
TRBV27	15	-	-	TRBJ1-5	CASKGTGRGNQPQHF	TGTGCCAGCAAGGGAACGGGTAGGGGGAATCAGCCCCAGCATTTT
TRBV12-3/TRBV12-4	15	-	-	TRBJ2-6	CASSTLATGANVLTF	TGTGCCAGCAGTACACTAGCCACTGGGGCCAACGTCCTGACTTTC
TRBV12-3/TRBV12-4	13	few	TRBD1	TRBJ2-7	CASRDIQGAQQYF	TGTGCCAGCAGGGATATACAGGGGGCTCAGCAGTACTTC
TRBV10-3	16	-	TRBD2	TRBJ2-1	CAISAITSGSYNEQFF	TGTGCCATCAGTGCGATAACTAGCGGGAGCTACAATGAGCAGTTCTTC
TRBV15	15	-	TRBD2	TRBJ2-1	CATSRGGTSGAEQFF	TGTGCCACCAGCAGAGGAGGGACTAGCGGGGCTGAGCAGTTCTTC
TRBV28	13	few	-	TRBJ2-7	CASSFDGHYEQYF	TGTGCCAGCAGTTTTGATGGGCACTACGAGCAGTACTTC
TRBV18	14	-	TRBD1	TRBJ1-1	CASSRGGRNTEAFF	TGTGCCAGCTCCCGAGGGGGCAGGAACACTGAAGCTTTCTTT
TRBV12-3/TRBV12-4	15	few	TRBD1	TRBJ2-7	CASSSPGTGLYEQYF	TGTGCCAGCAGTTCTCCCGGGACAGGGCTCTACGAGCAGTACTTC
TRBV27	15	-	-	TRBJ1-1	CASSLYMSRNTEAFF	TGTGCCAGCAGTTTATATATGTCCCGGAACACTGAAGCTTTCTTT
TRBV7-2	17	few	-	TRBJ2-4	CASSPRPLQGTKNIQYF	TGTGCCAGCAGCCCCCGCCCTTTGCAGGGTACCAAAAACATTCAGTACTTC
TRBV29-1	14	few	-	TRBJ2-2	CSVGGGEASGELFF	TGCAGCGTTGGGGGTGGGGAAGCATCCGGGGAGCTGTTTTTT
TRBV12-3/TRBV12-4	16	few	-	TRBJ2-7	CASSLNTGLIGDEQYF	TGTGCCAGCAGTCTAAATACAGGGTTGATCGGAGACGAGCAGTACTTC
TRBV7-2	14	few	-	TRBJ2-5	CASSLVGGGQTQYF	TGTGCCAGCAGCTTAGTGGGGGGGGGCCAGACCCAGTACTTC
TRBV20-1	17	few	TRBD2	TRBJ2-7	CSARGPPAGLTSYEQYF	TGCAGTGCTAGAGGCCCCCCAGCGGGGCTTACCTCCTACGAGCAGTACTTC
TRBV10-2	13	-	-	TRBJ2-7	CASREAPAYEQYF	TGCGCCAGCAGGGAGGCTCCCGCCTACGAGCAGTACTTC
TRBV27	16	-	TRBD1	TRBJ1-1	CASSDTGGWRNTEAFF	TGTGCCAGCAGTGATACAGGGGGCTGGAGGAACACTGAAGCTTTCTTT
TRBV20-1	18	-	TRBD2	TRBJ2-4	CSARGTSGGSLAKNIQYF	TGCAGTGCTAGAGGGACTAGCGGGGGGTCTCTAGCCAAAAACATTCAGTACTTC
TRBV10-3	13	few	-	TRBJ2-7	CAISGSSFYEQYF	TGTGCCATCAGTGGATCCAGTTTCTACGAGCAGTACTTC
TRBV9	13	-	-	TRBJ2-3	CASSGQGWDTQYF	TGTGCCAGCAGCGGCCAGGGATGGGATACGCAGTATTTT
TRBV28	16	-	-	TRBJ2-7	CASRTLIGQWPYEQYF	TGTGCCAGCCGTACACTGATAGGACAGTGGCCCTACGAGCAGTACTTC
TRBV28	14	-	TRBD1	TRBJ2-1	CASIEGQGTAEQFF	TGTGCCAGCATCGAGGGACAGGGGACGGCTGAGCAGTTCTTC